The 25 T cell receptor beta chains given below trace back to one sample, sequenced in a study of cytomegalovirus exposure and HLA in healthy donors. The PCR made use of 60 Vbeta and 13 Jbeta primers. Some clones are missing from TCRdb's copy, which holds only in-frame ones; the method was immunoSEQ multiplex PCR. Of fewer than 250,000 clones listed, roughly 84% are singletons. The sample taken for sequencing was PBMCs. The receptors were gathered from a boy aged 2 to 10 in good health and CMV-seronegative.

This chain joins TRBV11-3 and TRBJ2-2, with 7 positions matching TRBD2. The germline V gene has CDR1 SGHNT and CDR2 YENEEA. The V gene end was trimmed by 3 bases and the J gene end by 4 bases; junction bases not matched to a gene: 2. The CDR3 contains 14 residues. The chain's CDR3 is CASSFGGGTGELFF. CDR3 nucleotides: TGTGCCAGCAGCTTTGGGGGGGGCACCGGGGAGCTGTTTTTT.

CDR3 sequence reads: CASSVGGWTYNSPLHF. CDR3 DNA: TGTGCCAGCAGTGTTGGCGGTTGGACCTATAATTCACCCCTCCACTTT. The chain has TRBV6-1 and TRBJ1-6; no clear D. Germline V gene sequence: CDR1 MNHNS, CDR2 SASEGT. V lost 4 bases and J lost 2, with 12 bases in between. The CDR3 consists of 16 residues.

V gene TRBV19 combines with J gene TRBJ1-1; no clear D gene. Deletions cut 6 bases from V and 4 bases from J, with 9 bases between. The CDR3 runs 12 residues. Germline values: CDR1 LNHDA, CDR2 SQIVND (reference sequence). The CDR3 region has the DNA TGTGCCAGTAGGACCGGGAGCACTGAAGCTTTCTTT. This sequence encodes CASRTGSTEAFF.

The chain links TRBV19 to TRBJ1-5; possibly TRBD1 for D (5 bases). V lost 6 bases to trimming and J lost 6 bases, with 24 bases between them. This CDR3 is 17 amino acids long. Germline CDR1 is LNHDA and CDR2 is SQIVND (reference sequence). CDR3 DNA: TGTGCCAGTAGGATGATGTCCTTGCCAGGGAGGGGTCAGCCCCAGCATTTT. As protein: CASRMMSLPGRGQPQHF.

As DNA, the CDR3 is TGTGCCAGCAGCTTGGGAGGAGGGGGCAGTGGCGGGGAGCTGTTTTTT. Its translation is CASSLGGGGSGGELFF. The chain links TRBV5-5 to TRBJ2-2; tentative D call: TRBD1 (7 bases). Germline V CDR1 and CDR2: SGHKS, YYEKEE (reference sequence). V dropped 0 bases and J dropped 7 bases, with 16 bases sitting between them. The CDR3 is made up of 16 amino acids.

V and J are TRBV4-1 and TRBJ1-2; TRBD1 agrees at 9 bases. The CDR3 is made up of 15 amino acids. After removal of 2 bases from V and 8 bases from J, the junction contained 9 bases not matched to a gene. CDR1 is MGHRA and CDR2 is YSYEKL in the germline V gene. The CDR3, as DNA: TGCGCCAGCAGCCAAACTTTACAGGGGGCGCTCGGCTACACCTTC. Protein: CASSQTLQGALGYTF.

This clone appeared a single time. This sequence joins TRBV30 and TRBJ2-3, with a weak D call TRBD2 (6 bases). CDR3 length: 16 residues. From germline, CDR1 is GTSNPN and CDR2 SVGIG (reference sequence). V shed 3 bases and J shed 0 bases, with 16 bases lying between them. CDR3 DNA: TGTGCCTGGAGACTCGGAAGCGGGCTTAGCACAGATACGCAGTATTTT. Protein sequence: CAWRLGSGLSTDTQYF.

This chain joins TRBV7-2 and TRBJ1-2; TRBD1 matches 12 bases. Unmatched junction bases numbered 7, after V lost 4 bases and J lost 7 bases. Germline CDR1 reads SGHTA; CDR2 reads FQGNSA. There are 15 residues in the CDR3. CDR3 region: CASSSGTGGNGGYTF. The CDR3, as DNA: TGTGCCAGCAGCTCCGGGACAGGGGGCAATGGTGGCTACACCTTC.

The CDR3 is CASSLADSLAYEQYF. The CDR3 DNA is TGTGCCAGCAGCTTAGCGGACAGCCTCGCCTACGAGCAGTACTTC. V and J are TRBV7-6 and TRBJ2-7; D might be TRBD1 (6 bases). This CDR3 has 15 amino acids. The V and J ends lost 0 bases and 2 bases respectively, with 11 bases between them. Germline assignment: CDR1 SGHVS and CDR2 FNYEAQ.

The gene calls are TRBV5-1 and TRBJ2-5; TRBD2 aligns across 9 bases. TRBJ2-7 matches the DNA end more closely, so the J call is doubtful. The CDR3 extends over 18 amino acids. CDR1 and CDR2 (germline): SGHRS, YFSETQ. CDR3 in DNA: TGCGCCAGCAGCTTGTTGTGGGGCGTAGCGGGAGTCTCCTACGAGCAGTACTTC. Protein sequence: CASSLLWGVAGVSYEQYF.

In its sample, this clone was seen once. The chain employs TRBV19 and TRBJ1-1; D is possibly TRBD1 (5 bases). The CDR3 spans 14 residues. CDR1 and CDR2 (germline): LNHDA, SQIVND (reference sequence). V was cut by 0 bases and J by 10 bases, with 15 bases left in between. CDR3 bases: TGTGCCAGTAGTATAGATACGGCACCCGGGGGAGCTTTCTTT. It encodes CASSIDTAPGGAFF.

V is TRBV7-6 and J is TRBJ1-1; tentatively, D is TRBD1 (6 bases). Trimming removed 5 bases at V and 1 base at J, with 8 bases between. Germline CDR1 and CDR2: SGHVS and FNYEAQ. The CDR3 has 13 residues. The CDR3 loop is CASSQGGNTEAFF. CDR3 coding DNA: TGTGCCAGCAGCCAAGGGGGGAACACTGAAGCTTTCTTT.

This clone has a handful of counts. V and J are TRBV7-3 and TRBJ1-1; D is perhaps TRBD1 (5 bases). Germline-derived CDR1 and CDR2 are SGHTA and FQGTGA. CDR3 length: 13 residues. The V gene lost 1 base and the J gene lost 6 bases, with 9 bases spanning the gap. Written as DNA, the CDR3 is TGTGCCAGCAGCTTAATGGGGGGGGCTGAAGCTTTCTTT. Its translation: CASSLMGGAEAFF.

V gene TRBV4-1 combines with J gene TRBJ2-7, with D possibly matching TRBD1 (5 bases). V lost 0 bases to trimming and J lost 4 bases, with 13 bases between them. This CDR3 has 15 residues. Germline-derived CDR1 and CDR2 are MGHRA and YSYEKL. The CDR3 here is CASSQDRQLGYEQYF. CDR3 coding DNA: TGCGCCAGCAGCCAAGATCGACAGCTCGGGTACGAGCAGTACTTC.

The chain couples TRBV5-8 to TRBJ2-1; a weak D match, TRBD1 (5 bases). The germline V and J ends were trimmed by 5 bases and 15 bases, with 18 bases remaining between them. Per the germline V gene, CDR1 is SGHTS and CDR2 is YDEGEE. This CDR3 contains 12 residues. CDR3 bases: TGTGCCAGCAGTACTCAAGGGGTGACGGCGTTCTTC. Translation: CASSTQGVTAFF.

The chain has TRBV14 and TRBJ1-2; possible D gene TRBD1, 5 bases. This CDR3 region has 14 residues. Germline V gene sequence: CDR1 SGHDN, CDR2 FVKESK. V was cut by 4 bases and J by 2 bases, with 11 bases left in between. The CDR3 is CASSLHTGNYGYTF. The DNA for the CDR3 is TGTGCCAGCAGCCTGCATACAGGAAACTATGGCTACACCTTC.

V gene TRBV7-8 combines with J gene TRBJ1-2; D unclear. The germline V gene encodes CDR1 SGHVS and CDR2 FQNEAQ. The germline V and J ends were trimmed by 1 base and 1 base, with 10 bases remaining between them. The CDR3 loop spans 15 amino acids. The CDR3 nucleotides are TGTGCCAGCAGCTTAGATGAACAGCTTAACTATGGCTACACCTTC. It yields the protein CASSLDEQLNYGYTF.

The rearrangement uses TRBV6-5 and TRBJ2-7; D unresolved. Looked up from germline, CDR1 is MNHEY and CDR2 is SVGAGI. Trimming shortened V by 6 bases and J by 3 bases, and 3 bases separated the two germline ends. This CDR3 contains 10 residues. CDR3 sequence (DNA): TGTGCCAGCAGCCTCTACGAGCAGTACTTC. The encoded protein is CASSLYEQYF.

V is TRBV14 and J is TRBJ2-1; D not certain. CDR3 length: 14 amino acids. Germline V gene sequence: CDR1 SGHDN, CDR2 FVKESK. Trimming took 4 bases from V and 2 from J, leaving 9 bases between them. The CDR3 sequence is CASSPDSPYNEQFF. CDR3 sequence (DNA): TGTGCCAGCAGCCCAGATAGCCCCTACAATGAGCAGTTCTTC.

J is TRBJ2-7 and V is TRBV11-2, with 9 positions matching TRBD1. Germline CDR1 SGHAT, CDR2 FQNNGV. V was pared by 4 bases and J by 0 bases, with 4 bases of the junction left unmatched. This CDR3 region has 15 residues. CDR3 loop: CASSSRDRASYEQYF. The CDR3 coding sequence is TGTGCCAGCAGCTCCCGGGACAGGGCCTCCTACGAGCAGTACTTC.

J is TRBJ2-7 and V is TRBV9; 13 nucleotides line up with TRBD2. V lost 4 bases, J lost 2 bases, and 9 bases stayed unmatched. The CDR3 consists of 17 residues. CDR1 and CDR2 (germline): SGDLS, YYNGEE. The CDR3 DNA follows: TGTGCCAGCAGCCCCCGGACTAGCGGGAGCCCAACCTACGAGCAGTACTTC. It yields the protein CASSPRTSGSPTYEQYF. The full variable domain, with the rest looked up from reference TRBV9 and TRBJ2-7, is DSGVTQTPKHLITATGQRVTLRCSPRSGDLSVYWYQQSLDQGLQFLIQYYNGEERAKGNILERFSAQQFPDLHSELNLSSLELGDSALYFCASSPRTSGSPTYEQYFGPGTRLTVT.

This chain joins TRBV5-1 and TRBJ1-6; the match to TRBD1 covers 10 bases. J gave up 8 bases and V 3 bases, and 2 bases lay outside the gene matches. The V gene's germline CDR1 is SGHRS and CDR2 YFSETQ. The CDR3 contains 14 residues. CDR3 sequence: CASSSTGGDSPLHF. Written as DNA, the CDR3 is TGCGCCAGCAGCTCGACAGGGGGCGATTCACCCCTCCACTTT.

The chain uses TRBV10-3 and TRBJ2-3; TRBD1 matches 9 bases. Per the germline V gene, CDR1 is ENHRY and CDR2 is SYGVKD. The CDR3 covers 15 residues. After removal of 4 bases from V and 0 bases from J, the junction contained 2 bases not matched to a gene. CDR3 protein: CAISGQGESTDTQYF. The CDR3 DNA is TGTGCCATCAGTGGACAGGGGGAGAGCACAGATACGCAGTATTTT.

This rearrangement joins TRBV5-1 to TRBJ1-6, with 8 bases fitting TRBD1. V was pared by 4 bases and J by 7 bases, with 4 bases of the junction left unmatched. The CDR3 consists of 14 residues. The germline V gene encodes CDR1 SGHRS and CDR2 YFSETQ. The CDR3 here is CASSPGQGNSPLHF. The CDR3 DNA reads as TGCGCCAGCAGCCCTGGACAGGGAAATTCACCCCTCCACTTT.

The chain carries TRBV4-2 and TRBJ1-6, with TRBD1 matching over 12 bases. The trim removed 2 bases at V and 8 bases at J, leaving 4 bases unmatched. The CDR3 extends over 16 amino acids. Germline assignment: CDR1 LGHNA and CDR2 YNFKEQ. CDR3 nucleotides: TGTGCCAGCAGCCAACAAGGGACAGGGGGCGATTCACCCCTCCACTTT. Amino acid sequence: CASSQQGTGGDSPLHF.